This T cell receptor beta chain was retrieved from a study of blood T cell repertoires in COVID-19. As handled by the study authors: How many nucleated cells were present was estimated from reference gene primer amplification. Generated by immunoSEQ multiplex PCR, the TCRdb table keeps only in-frame clones and is missing some. Clonal size and the V and J genes are those of that table, whereas D and trimming came from the DNA. Of roughly 280,000 clones listed, around 92% were seen once; the top ten hold about 2%. Trimming removed 2 bases at V and 5 bases at J, with 15 bases between. Per germline, CDR1 GTSNPN and CDR2 SVGIG (reference sequence). CDR3 size: 14 residues. Donors were grouped by their self-reported clinical history. Recovered Cohort 3 donors showed two negative PCRs, clearance, or symptom resolution.

This receptor was obtained from a woman aged 60-70 years who had recovered from COVID-19. The sample taken for sequencing was PBMCs or T cells enriched from blood (not recorded which). The gene calls are TRBV30 and TRBJ1-1, with D tentatively TRBD1 (6 bases). This chain's CDR3 is CAWSRGGARTEAFF. The CDR3 DNA reads as TGTGCCTGGAGTAGGGGGGGGGCTAGGACTGAAGCTTTCTTT.